A selection of T cell receptor beta chains follows, all from one sample in a study of human thymus T cells. Some clones are missing from TCRdb's copy, which holds only in-frame ones; the method was immunoSEQ multiplex PCR. The profile shows tens of thousands of clones, approximately 95% of them singletons. Material for sequencing was blood. These receptors were obtained from a boy less than two years old with a congenital heart defect but otherwise immunologically healthy. CDR3s include the opening cysteine and the closing phenylalanine or tryptophan. D genes are given only for firm matches. Only some rows state a clone size, as once, few, many or a class for expanded clones.

v_call,j_call,clone_size,d_call,cdr3_aa,cdr3_nt
TRBV5-4,TRBJ2-2,NA,TRBD2,CASSLLAGASGELFF,TGTGCCAGCAGCTTGCTAGCGGGAGCGTCCGGGGAGCTGTTTTTT
TRBV19,TRBJ2-7,once,NA,CASSIPGSYEQYF,TGTGCCAGTAGTATCCCGGGGTCCTACGAGCAGTACTTC
TRBV9,TRBJ2-3,NA,TRBD2,CASSVGREGRTDTQYF,TGTGCCAGCAGCGTAGGCCGGGAGGGTCGCACAGATACGCAGTATTTT
TRBV2,TRBJ2-7,NA,TRBD2,CASSVGGGLLSYEQYF,TGTGCCAGCAGTGTGGGGGGAGGGCTCCTCTCCTACGAGCAGTACTTC
TRBV7-6,TRBJ2-1,NA,TRBD2,CASSLGAGGPYNEQFF,TGTGCCAGCAGCTTAGGGGCGGGAGGGCCCTACAATGAGCAGTTCTTC
TRBV5-1,TRBJ2-2,once,NA,CASSLGTANTGELFF,TGCGCCAGCAGCTTGGGGACAGCGAACACCGGGGAGCTGTTTTTT
TRBV5-1,TRBJ2-7,NA,NA,CASSFGQNEQYF,TGCGCCAGCAGCTTTGGACAGAACGAGCAGTACTTC
TRBV5-6,TRBJ1-2,NA,TRBD1,CASSSGTVGGYTF,TGTGCCAGCAGCTCCGGGACAGTGGGAGGCTACACCTTC
TRBV19,TRBJ1-5,NA,NA,CASSPLHSNQPQHF,TGTGCCAGTAGTCCATTACATAGCAATCAGCCCCAGCATTTT
TRBV5-8,TRBJ1-1,NA,TRBD1,CASSTGQGNTEAFF,TGTGCCAGCAGCACGGGACAGGGGAACACTGAAGCTTTCTTT
TRBV30,TRBJ1-2,once,NA,CAWSSTGNYGYTF,TGTGCCTGGAGTTCGACAGGAAACTATGGCTACACCTTC
TRBV30,TRBJ1-1,NA,NA,CAWSVVEGGTEAFF,TGTGCCTGGAGTGTCGTGGAGGGAGGCACTGAAGCTTTCTTT
TRBV29-1,TRBJ1-4,NA,TRBD1,CSAADREREKLFF,TGCAGCGCTGCCGACAGGGAGCGTGAAAAACTGTTTTTT
TRBV7-2,TRBJ2-1,NA,TRBD2,CASSFGATSGGAGDEQFF,TGTGCCAGCAGCTTCGGGGCGACTAGCGGGGGGGCCGGAGATGAGCAGTTCTTC
TRBV5-1,TRBJ2-7,once,TRBD2,CASSLSGGDYEQYF,TGCGCCAGCAGCCTTAGCGGGGGGGACTACGAGCAGTACTTC
TRBV21-1,TRBJ2-7,NA,NA,CASSIQKQSSYEQYF,TGTGCCAGCAGCATACAGAAACAGAGCTCCTACGAGCAGTACTTC
TRBV23-1,TRBJ1-6,NA,NA,CASSRVEGGSPLHF,TGCGCCAGCAGTCGGGTGGAGGGCGGGTCACCCCTCCACTTT
TRBV27,TRBJ2-7,NA,TRBD1,CASSLTGTGASYEQYF,TGTGCCAGCAGTCTTACCGGGACAGGGGCATCCTACGAGCAGTACTTC
TRBV9,TRBJ2-5,NA,NA,CASSVGTAGLETQYF,TGTGCCAGCAGCGTAGGGACAGCGGGTTTGGAGACCCAGTACTTC
TRBV5-1,TRBJ2-7,NA,TRBD2,CASSLTPGTSVSFSYEQYF,TGCGCCAGCAGCTTGACCCCCGGGACTAGCGTCTCGTTTTCCTACGAGCAGTACTTC
TRBV7-2,TRBJ2-7,once,TRBD2,CASSLLAGGYEQYF,TGTGCCAGCAGCTTACTAGCGGGAGGCTACGAGCAGTACTTC
TRBV23-1,TRBJ1-1,NA,NA,CASSRPGAPSLNTEAFF,TGCGCCAGCAGTCGCCCAGGGGCCCCTTCTCTGAACACTGAAGCTTTCTTT
TRBV19,TRBJ1-2,NA,NA,CASTLKSPGGPVPQYGYTF,TGTGCCAGTACCCTAAAGAGTCCAGGCGGCCCTGTCCCCCAGTATGGCTACACCTTC
TRBV4-3,TRBJ2-4,NA,TRBD1,CASSQEQGAGIQYF,TGCGCCAGCAGCCAAGAACAGGGGGCAGGCATTCAGTACTTC
TRBV6-6,TRBJ2-3,NA,TRBD1,CASSYVGQGTDTQYF,TGTGCCAGCAGTTACGTAGGACAGGGTACAGATACGCAGTATTTT
TRBV6-1,TRBJ1-3,NA,NA,CASSVTGGNTIYF,TGTGCCAGCAGTGTGACAGGCGGAAACACCATATATTTT
TRBV5-4,TRBJ2-3,NA,TRBD2,CAVGPSGGPTDTQYF,TGTGCCGTTGGGCCCAGCGGGGGGCCCACAGATACGCAGTATTTT
TRBV28,TRBJ2-1,NA,TRBD2,CASSVGLASVYEQFF,TGTGCCAGCAGCGTGGGACTAGCAAGCGTCTATGAGCAGTTCTTC
TRBV11-2,TRBJ1-2,NA,TRBD1,CASSLGQGGGYTF,TGTGCCAGCAGCTTAGGACAGGGAGGTGGCTACACCTTC
TRBV6-1,TRBJ2-5,NA,NA,CASSEAAGGETQYF,TGTGCCAGCAGTGAAGCGGCAGGGGGGGAGACCCAGTACTTC
TRBV4-2,TRBJ2-2,NA,TRBD2,CASSRGSSGGATGELFF,TGTGCCAGCAGCCGAGGATCTAGCGGGGGGGCCACCGGGGAGCTGTTTTTT
TRBV11-2,TRBJ2-2,NA,NA,CASSPLGTGELFF,TGTGCCAGCAGCCCTCTGGGGACCGGGGAGCTGTTTTTT
TRBV19,TRBJ1-1,NA,NA,CASSIGGRNTEAFF,TGTGCCAGTAGTATCGGGGGGCGGAACACTGAAGCTTTCTTT
TRBV28,TRBJ1-2,NA,NA,CASSGGRGGYTF,TGTGCCAGCAGTGGGGGGCGGGGTGGCTACACCTTC
TRBV5-1,TRBJ2-3,NA,NA,CASSLSGSTDTQYF,TGCGCCAGCAGCTTGAGTGGTTCCACAGATACGCAGTATTTT
TRBV7-9,TRBJ1-2,NA,TRBD1,CASSLGTGNYGYTF,TGTGCCAGCAGCTTAGGGACAGGGAACTATGGCTACACCTTC
TRBV7-9,TRBJ1-2,once,TRBD1,CASSPGQGFDYGYTF,TGTGCCAGCAGCCCGGGACAGGGGTTTGACTATGGCTACACCTTC
TRBV25-1,TRBJ1-1,NA,TRBD1,CASSSVGTGSYTEAFF,TGTGCCAGCAGTTCTGTGGGGACAGGGTCGTACACTGAAGCTTTCTTT
TRBV13,TRBJ1-3,NA,NA,CASSLFDSGNTIYF,TGTGCCAGCAGCTTATTCGACTCTGGAAACACCATATATTTT
TRBV6-5,TRBJ2-3,NA,NA,CASSWGGTDTQYF,TGTGCCAGCAGTTGGGGGGGCACAGATACGCAGTATTTT
TRBV10-3,TRBJ2-1,NA,NA,CAITGLPGSYNEQFF,TGTGCCATCACCGGGCTTCCAGGCTCCTACAATGAGCAGTTCTTC
TRBV5-1,TRBJ1-1,once,TRBD1,CASTRGTDMNTEAFF,TGCGCCAGCACCCGCGGGACAGACATGAACACTGAAGCTTTCTTT
TRBV15,TRBJ1-1,few,NA,CATSRGQNTEAFF,TGTGCCACCAGCAGAGGACAGAACACTGAAGCTTTCTTT
TRBV7-2,TRBJ2-2,NA,NA,CASSLVTNTGELFF,TGTGCCAGCAGCTTAGTTACGAACACCGGGGAGCTGTTTTTT
TRBV19,TRBJ1-1,NA,NA,CASSWAAVGWEAFF,TGTGCCAGTAGTTGGGCGGCGGTCGGTTGGGAAGCTTTCTTT
TRBV28,TRBJ1-2,NA,NA,CASSLENKIGYTF,TGTGCCAGCAGTTTGGAAAACAAGATTGGCTACACCTTC
TRBV19,TRBJ1-1,NA,TRBD1,CASSDRGAEAFF,TGTGCCAGTAGTGACAGGGGTGCTGAAGCTTTCTTT
TRBV10-3,TRBJ1-2,NA,TRBD1,CAISLNQGDYGYTF,TGTGCCATCAGTCTTAACCAGGGGGACTATGGCTACACCTTC
TRBV2,TRBJ2-1,NA,TRBD2,CASSASGRPNEQFF,TGTGCCAGCAGTGCTAGCGGGAGGCCCAATGAGCAGTTCTTC
TRBV9,TRBJ2-2,NA,NA,CASSVNTGGPVNTGELFF,TGTGCCAGCAGCGTAAACACCGGGGGCCCGGTCAACACCGGGGAGCTGTTTTTT